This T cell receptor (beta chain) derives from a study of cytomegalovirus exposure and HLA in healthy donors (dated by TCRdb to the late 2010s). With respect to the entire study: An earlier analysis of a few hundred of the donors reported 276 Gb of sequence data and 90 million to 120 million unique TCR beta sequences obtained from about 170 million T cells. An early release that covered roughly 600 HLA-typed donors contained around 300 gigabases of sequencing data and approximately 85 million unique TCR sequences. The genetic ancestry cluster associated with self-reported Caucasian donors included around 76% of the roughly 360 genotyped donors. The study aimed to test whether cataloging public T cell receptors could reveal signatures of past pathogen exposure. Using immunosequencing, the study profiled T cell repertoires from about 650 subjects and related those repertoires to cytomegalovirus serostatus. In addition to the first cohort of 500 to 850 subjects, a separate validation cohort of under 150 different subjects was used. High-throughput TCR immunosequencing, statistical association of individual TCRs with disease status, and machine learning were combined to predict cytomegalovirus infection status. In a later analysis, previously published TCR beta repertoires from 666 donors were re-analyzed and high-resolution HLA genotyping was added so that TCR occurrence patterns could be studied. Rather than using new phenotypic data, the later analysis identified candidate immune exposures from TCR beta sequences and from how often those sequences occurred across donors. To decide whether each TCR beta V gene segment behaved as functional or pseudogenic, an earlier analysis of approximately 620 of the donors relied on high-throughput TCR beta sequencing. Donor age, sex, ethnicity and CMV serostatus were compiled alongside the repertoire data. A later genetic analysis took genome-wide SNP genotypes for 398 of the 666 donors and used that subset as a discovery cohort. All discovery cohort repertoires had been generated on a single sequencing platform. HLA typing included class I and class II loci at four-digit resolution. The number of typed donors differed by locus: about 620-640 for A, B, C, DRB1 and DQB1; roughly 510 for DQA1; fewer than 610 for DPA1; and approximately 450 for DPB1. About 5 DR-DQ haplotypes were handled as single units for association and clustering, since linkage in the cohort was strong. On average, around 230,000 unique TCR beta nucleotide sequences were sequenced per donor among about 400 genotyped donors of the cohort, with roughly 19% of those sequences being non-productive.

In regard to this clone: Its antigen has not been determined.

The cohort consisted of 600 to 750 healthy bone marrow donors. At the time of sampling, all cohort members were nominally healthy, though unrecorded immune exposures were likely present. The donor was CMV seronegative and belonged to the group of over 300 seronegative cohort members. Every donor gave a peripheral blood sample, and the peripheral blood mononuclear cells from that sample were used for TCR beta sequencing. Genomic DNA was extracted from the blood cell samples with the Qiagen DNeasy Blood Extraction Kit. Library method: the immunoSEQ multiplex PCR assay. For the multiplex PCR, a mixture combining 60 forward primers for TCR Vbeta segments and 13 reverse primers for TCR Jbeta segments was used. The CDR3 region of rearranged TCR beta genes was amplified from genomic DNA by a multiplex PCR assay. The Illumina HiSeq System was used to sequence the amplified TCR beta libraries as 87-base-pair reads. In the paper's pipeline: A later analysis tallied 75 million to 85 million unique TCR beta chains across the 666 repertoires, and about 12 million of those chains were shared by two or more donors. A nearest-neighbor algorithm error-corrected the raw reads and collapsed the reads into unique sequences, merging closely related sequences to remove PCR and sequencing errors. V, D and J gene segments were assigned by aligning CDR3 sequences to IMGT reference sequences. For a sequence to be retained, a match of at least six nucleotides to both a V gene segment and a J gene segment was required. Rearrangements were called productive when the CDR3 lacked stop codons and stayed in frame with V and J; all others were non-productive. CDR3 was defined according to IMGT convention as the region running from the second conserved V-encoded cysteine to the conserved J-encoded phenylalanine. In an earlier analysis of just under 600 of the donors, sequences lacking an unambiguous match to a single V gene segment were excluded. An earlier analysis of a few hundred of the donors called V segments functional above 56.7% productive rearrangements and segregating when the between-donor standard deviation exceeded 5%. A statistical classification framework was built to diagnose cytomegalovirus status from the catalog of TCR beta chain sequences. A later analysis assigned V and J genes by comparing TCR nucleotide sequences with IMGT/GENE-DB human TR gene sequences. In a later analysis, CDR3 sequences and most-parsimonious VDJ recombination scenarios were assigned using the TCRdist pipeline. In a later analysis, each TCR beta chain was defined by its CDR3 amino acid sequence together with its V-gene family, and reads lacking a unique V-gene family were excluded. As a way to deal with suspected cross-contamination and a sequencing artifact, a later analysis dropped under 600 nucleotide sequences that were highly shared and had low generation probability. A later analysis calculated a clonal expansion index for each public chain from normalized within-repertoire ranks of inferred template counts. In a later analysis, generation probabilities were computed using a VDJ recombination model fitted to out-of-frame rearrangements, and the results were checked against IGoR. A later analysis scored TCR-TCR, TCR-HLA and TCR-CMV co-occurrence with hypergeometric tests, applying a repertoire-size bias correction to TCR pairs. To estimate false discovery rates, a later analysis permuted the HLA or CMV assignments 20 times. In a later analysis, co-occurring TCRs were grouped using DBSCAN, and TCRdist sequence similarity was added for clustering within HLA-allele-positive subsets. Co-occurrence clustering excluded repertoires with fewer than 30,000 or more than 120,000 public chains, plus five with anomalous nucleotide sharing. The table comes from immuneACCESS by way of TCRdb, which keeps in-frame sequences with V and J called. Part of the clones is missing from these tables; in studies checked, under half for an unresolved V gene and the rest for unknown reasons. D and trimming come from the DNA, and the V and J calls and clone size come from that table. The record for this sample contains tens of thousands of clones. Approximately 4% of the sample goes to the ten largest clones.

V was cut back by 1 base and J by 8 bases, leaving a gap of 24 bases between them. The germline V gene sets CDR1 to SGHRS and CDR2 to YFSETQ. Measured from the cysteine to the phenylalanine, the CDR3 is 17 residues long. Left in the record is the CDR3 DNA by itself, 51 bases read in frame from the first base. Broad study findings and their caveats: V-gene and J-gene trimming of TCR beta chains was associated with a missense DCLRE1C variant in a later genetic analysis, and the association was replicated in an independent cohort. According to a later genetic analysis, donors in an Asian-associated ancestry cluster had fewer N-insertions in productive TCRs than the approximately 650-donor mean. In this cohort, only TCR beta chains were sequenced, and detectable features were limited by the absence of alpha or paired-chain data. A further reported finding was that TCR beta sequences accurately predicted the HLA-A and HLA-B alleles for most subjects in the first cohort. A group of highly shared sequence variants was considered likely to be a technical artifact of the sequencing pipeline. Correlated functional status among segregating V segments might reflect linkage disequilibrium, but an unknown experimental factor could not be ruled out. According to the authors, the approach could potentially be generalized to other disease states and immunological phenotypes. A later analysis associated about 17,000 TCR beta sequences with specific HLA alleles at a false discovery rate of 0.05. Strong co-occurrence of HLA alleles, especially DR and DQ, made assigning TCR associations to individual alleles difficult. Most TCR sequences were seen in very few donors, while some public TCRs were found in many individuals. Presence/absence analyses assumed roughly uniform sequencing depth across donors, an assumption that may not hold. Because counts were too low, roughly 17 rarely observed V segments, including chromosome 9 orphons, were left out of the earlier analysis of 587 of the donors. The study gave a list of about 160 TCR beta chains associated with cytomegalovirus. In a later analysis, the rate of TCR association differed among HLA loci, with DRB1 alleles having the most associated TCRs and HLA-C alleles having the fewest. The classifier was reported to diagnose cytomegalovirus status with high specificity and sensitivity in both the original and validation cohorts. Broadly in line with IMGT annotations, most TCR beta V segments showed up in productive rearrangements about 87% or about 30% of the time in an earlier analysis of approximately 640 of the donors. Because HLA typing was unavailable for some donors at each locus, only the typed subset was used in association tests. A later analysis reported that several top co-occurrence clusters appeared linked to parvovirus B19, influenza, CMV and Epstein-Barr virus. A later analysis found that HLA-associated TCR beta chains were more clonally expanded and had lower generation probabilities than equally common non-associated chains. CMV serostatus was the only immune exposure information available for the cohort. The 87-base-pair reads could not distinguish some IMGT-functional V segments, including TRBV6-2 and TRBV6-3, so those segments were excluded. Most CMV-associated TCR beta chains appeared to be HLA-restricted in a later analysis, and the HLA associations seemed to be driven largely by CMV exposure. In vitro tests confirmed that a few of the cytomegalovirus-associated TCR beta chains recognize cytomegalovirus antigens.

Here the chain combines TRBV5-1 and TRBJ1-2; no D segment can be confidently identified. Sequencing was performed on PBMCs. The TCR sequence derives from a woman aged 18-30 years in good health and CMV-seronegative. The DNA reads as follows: TGCGCCAGCAGCTTGCTACCTAGACGGATATGGGAGGGAGGCTACACCTTC. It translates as CASSLLPRRIWEGGYTF.